This entry lists 26 T cell receptor beta chains sequenced from one sample in a study of CD8 T cells in Susac syndrome. Reverse transcription of about 0.5 to 1 ug RNA was carried out with random hexamers. TCRdb processed the immunoSEQ multiplex PCR reads anew with MiXCR; each CDR3 protein has one entry. The data show some 300,000 distinct CDR3 sequences, with approximately 85% seen just once and about 0.22% held by the top ten. The sequenced sample consisted of CD8+ T cells from PBMCs. The receptors come from a human donor with multiple sclerosis.

The J gene is TRBJ1-6, the V gene TRBV7-9, with 7 bases that match TRBD1. V gave up 4 bases and J gave up 7 bases; unmatched junction bases: 4. Germline V gene lookup returns CDR1 SEHNR and CDR2 FQNEAQ (reference sequence). CDR3 size: 14 residues. CDR3 sequence reads: CASSWGQSNSPLHF. DNA of the CDR3: TGTGCCAGCAGCTGGGGACAGTCAAATTCACCCCTCCACTTT. The whole variable domain, filled in from reference TRBV7-9 and TRBJ1-6, reads DTGVSQNPRHKITKRGQNVTFRCDPISEHNRLYWYRQTLGQGPEFLTYFQNEAQLEKSRLLSDRFSAERPKGSFSTLEIQRTEQGDSAMYLCASSWGQSNSPLHFGNGTRLTVT.

This chain uses TRBV20-1 with TRBJ1-5; no clear D. The CDR3 consists of 12 residues. Trimming removed 7 bases at V and 3 bases at J, with 10 bases between. The V gene's germline CDR1 is DFQATT and CDR2 SNEGSKA (reference sequence). The CDR3 reads CSVDMHNQPQHF. CDR3 bases: TGCAGTGTTGATATGCACAATCAGCCCCAGCATTTT.

The chain joins TRBV5-4 to TRBJ2-3; 12 bases are shared with TRBD2. CDR1 is SGHNT, CDR2 YYREEE, per germline (reference sequence). This CDR3 has 16 residues. Trimming cost V 4 bases and J 5 bases; bases outside gene matches: 8. The CDR3 region has the DNA TGTGCCAGCAGCATACCTAGCGGGAGGGCCATAGATACGCAGTATTTT. Its protein product is CASSIPSGRAIDTQYF.

This clonotype has a single count. The chain links TRBV20-1 to TRBJ2-7; 8 nucleotides line up with TRBD2. The CDR3 runs to 15 residues. Germline assignment: CDR1 DFQATT and CDR2 SNEGSKA (reference sequence). With 4 bases clipped from V and 0 bases from J, the junction kept 8 bases outside the gene matches. CDR3 DNA sequence: TGCAGTGCTAACAGACTAGCGCTAATCTCCTACGAGCAGTACTTC. Its protein is CSANRLALISYEQYF.

The V and J genes are TRBV27 and TRBJ2-3, with D unresolved. The CDR3 contains 16 residues. CDR1 is MNHEY, CDR2 SMNVEV, per germline (reference sequence). V lost 0 bases, J lost 0 bases, and 10 bases lay in between. CDR3 bases: TGTGCCAGCAGTTTATCGTACGGAGCTAGCACAGATACGCAGTATTTT. It specifies CASSLSYGASTDTQYF.

The chain uses TRBV19 and TRBJ2-1; D unresolved. This CDR3 has 13 residues. Per the germline V gene, CDR1 is LNHDA and CDR2 is SQIVND (reference sequence). Trimming removed 4 bases from V and 1 base from J, with 5 bases in between. The CDR3 nucleotides read TGTGCCAGTAGTACTTTTTCCTACAATGAGCAGTTCTTC. Encoded protein: CASSTFSYNEQFF.

The chain carries TRBV6-4 and TRBJ1-2; D ambiguous. V gave up 11 bases and J gave up 5 bases, with 6 bases separating them. In germline, CDR1 is MRHNA, CDR2 SNTAGT. There are 9 residues in the CDR3. CDR3 protein: CAPPYGYTF. As DNA, the CDR3 is TGTGCCCCACCTTATGGCTACACCTTC.

The chain recombines TRBV5-6 with TRBJ2-5, with D perhaps matching TRBD2 (6 bases). V lost 2 bases, J lost 2 bases, and 19 bases lay in between. The CDR3 is 17 amino acids. Per the germline V gene, CDR1 is SGHDT and CDR2 is YYEEEE. The CDR3 is CASSFGVGGVVQETQYF. The CDR3 nucleotides read TGTGCCAGCAGCTTTGGGGTGGGCGGGGTCGTACAAGAGACCCAGTACTTC. Supplemented by reference TRBV5-6 and TRBJ2-5, the full variable domain reads DAGVTQSPTHLIKTRGQQVTLRCSPKSGHDTVSWYQQALGQGPQFIFQYYEEEERQRGNFPDRFSGHQFPNYSSELNVNALLLGDSALYLCASSFGVGGVVQETQYFGPGTRLLVL.

The chain links TRBV27 to TRBJ2-7; D uncertain. V was pared by 0 bases and J by 5 bases, with 11 bases between. The germline CDR1 and CDR2 sequences are MNHEY and SMNVEV (reference sequence). The CDR3 runs to 14 residues. The CDR3, as DNA: TGTGCCAGCAGTTTATCAGGGTCCGACCACGAGCAGTACTTC. It specifies CASSLSGSDHEQYF.

The chain has TRBV6-6 and TRBJ2-1, with D possibly matching TRBD2 (7 bases). Germline V gene sequence: CDR1 MNHNY, CDR2 SVGAGI (reference sequence). CDR3 length equals 16 residues. The V end was cut by 7 bases, the J end by 8 bases, with 24 bases between. For the CDR3, the DNA is TGTGCCAGCACCCTAGTGGGCGGGGGCCTGGTCGATGAGCAGTTCTTC. It encodes CASTLVGGGLVDEQFF.

The rearrangement joins TRBV28 to TRBJ2-7; 9 bases map to TRBD1. J was trimmed by 3 bases and V by 7 bases; bases with no gene match: 10. The V gene's germline CDR1 is MDHEN and CDR2 SYDVKM. The CDR3 is made up of 15 amino acids. The CDR3 DNA reads as TGTGCCAGCACACTAACCCCGGGACAGGGCTACGAGCAGTACTTC. Its translation is CASTLTPGQGYEQYF.

The chain couples TRBV28 to TRBJ2-1; maybe TRBD1 (6 bases). Trimming removed 5 bases from V and 7 bases from J, with 12 bases in between. Germline assignment: CDR1 MDHEN and CDR2 SYDVKM. The CDR3 contains 13 residues. CDR3 DNA: TGTGCCAGCAGTGTTGGGACACCTAATGAGCAGTTCTTC. Its translation is CASSVGTPNEQFF.

V and J are TRBV20-1 and TRBJ2-7; 10 positions match TRBD1. V trimming: 0 bases; J trimming: 0 bases; junction bases outside the gene matches: 5. Germline V gene data show CDR1 as DFQATT and CDR2 as SNEGSKA (reference sequence). The CDR3 totals 16 residues. The CDR3 sequence is CSARDPDRGSSYEQYF. CDR3 bases: TGCAGTGCTAGAGATCCGGACAGGGGGTCCTCCTACGAGCAGTACTTC.

The J gene is TRBJ1-3, the V gene TRBV18; D is ambiguous. This CDR3 is built from 14 residues. CDR1 is KGHSH and CDR2 is LQKENI in the germline V gene. With 2 bases removed from V and 4 bases from J, the gap between germline ends came to 9 bases. The CDR3 DNA reads TGTGCCAGCTCACCAGCCAGGCGAGGAAACACCATATATTTT. As protein: CASSPARRGNTIYF.

V gene TRBV28 combines with J gene TRBJ1-5; D uncertain. Trimming shortened V by 3 bases and J by 4 bases, and 22 bases separated the two germline ends. Germline CDR1 reads MDHEN; CDR2 reads SYDVKM. The CDR3 has 18 residues. CDR3 sequence reads: CASSFGSGLSTGNQPQHF. CDR3 coding DNA: TGTGCCAGCAGTTTTGGGAGTGGTTTATCGACGGGGAATCAGCCCCAGCATTTT.

The chain carries TRBV19 and TRBJ1-2; D is undetermined. This CDR3 spans 15 amino acids. Trimming left V 4 bases short and J 8 bases short, with 20 bases between. CDR1 LNHDA and CDR2 SQIVND come from the germline V gene (reference sequence). For the CDR3, the DNA is TGTGCCAGTAGTACGAGGGAGACAATCCCAGAGGGCTACACCTTC. Amino acids: CASSTRETIPEGYTF.

The rearrangement uses TRBV7-3 and TRBJ2-5; D may be TRBD1 (6 bases). V was shortened by 5 bases and J by 7 bases, with 17 bases between the two germline ends. The CDR3 consists of 14 residues. Germline lookup yields CDR1 SGHTA and CDR2 FQGTGA. The CDR3 DNA sequence: TGTGCCAGCAGCGAGACAGGCCCCAGGGGGACCCAGTACTTC. As protein: CASSETGPRGTQYF.

J is TRBJ1-1 and V is TRBV28; 10 positions match TRBD1. Per the germline V gene, CDR1 is MDHEN and CDR2 is SYDVKM. Unmatched junction bases numbered 4, after V lost 5 bases and J lost 4 bases. The CDR3 length is 14 residues. The chain's CDR3 is CASSAGTGATEAFF. The CDR3 DNA follows: TGTGCCAGCAGTGCCGGGACAGGGGCCACTGAAGCTTTCTTT. Filled out from reference TRBV28 and TRBJ1-1, the complete variable domain reads DVKVTQSSRYLVKRTGEKVFLECVQDMDHENMFWYRQDPGLGLRLIYFSYDVKMKEKGDIPEGYSVSREKKERFSLILESASTNQTSMYLCASSAGTGATEAFFGQGTRLTVV.

The chain carries TRBV4-1 and TRBJ2-5, with D tentatively TRBD1 or TRBD2 (5 bases each). Germline V gene sequence: CDR1 MGHRA, CDR2 YSYEKL. The germline V and J ends were trimmed by 5 bases and 4 bases, with 8 bases remaining between them. The CDR3 is made up of 12 amino acids. The CDR3 DNA follows: TGCGCCAGCAGCGGGGACCGAGAGACCCAGTACTTC. Translating gives CASSGDRETQYF.

CDR3 in amino acids: CASRGTGGYNEQFF. The CDR3 nucleotides read TGCGCCAGCAGGGGGACAGGGGGCTACAATGAGCAGTTCTTC. V usage is TRBV5-1 and J usage is TRBJ2-1; 11 positions agree with TRBD1. Germline assignment: CDR1 SGHRS and CDR2 YFSETQ. This CDR3 region has 14 residues. The J segment lost 3 bases and the V segment lost 5 bases, leaving 1 base of the junction unmatched.

The chain has TRBV5-4 and TRBJ1-1; TRBD1 aligns across 7 bases. The germline V gene encodes CDR1 SGHNT and CDR2 YYREEE (reference sequence). V lost 3 bases, J lost 2 bases, and 10 bases stayed unmatched. There are 16 residues in the CDR3. The CDR3 protein is CASSSRFRDSNTEAFF. As DNA, the CDR3 is TGTGCCAGCAGCTCCCGTTTTCGGGACAGCAACACTGAAGCTTTCTTT.

The gene calls are TRBV30 and TRBJ2-1; 10 bases agree with TRBD2. The CDR3 totals 15 residues. The germline V gene encodes CDR1 GTSNPN and CDR2 SVGIG (reference sequence). V was pared by 1 base and J by 3 bases, with 3 bases of the junction left unmatched. The CDR3 protein is CAWSEPSGSYNEQFF. The CDR3 DNA is TGTGCCTGGAGTGAACCTAGCGGGAGCTACAATGAGCAGTTCTTC.

The CDR3 bases are TGTGCCACCAGCCCGGACTACAATGAGCAGTTCTTC. Translating gives CATSPDYNEQFF. The V gene is TRBV24-1, the J gene TRBJ2-1; D gene unclear. The germline V and J ends were trimmed by 7 bases and 3 bases, with 6 bases remaining between them. The CDR3 contains 12 residues. Germline CDR1 KGHDR, CDR2 SFDVKD.

The chain is built from TRBV7-9 and TRBJ1-1, with 7 bases aligning to TRBD1. CDR1 and CDR2 (germline): SEHNR, FQNEAQ (reference sequence). The CDR3 spans 16 residues. Trimming cost V 5 bases and J 3 bases; bases outside gene matches: 12. The CDR3, as DNA: TGTGCCAGCAGCCACTGGGACAGCCTTCTTTACACTGAAGCTTTCTTT. It yields the protein CASSHWDSLLYTEAFF.

DNA of the CDR3: TGTGCCACCCAGATCCCCGGGGGATCCTACAATGAGCAGTTCTTC. It yields the protein CATQIPGGSYNEQFF. This chain connects TRBV25-1 to TRBJ2-1, with D maybe TRBD2 (6 bases). Germline V gene sequence: CDR1 MGHDK, CDR2 SYGVNS. Trimming stripped 10 bases from V and 1 base from J, with 17 bases between. The CDR3 covers 15 residues.

This chain joins TRBV7-2 and TRBJ2-1; a possible D gene is TRBD2 (5 bases). Trimming stripped 4 bases from V and 4 bases from J, with 11 bases between. Germline CDR1 and CDR2: SGHTA and FQGNSA. This CDR3 is 14 amino acids long. The CDR3 DNA sequence: TGTGCCAGCAGCTCCCACAGACTATACAATGAGCAGTTCTTC. Its translation is CASSSHRLYNEQFF.